This TCR beta chain was retrieved from a study of blood T cell repertoires in COVID-19. Whole-study context: Samples representing acute and convalescent COVID-19 were sourced from the United States, Italy and Spain. Nucleic acid was either cDNA or gDNA, and it came from T cells, B-cell-depleted T cells, or PBMCs.

V was trimmed by 0 bases and J by 0 bases, leaving 10 bases between them. In germline, CDR1 is SGHNT, CDR2 YYREEE (reference sequence). The length of the CDR3 is 17 residues. Authors' processing steps: Amplifying reference gene primers gave estimates of nucleated cell counts. Profiling relied on immunoSEQ multiplex PCR, and the TCRdb table lists in-frame clones only, not all of them. Clone size and the V and J calls come from that table; the DNA yielded D and trimming. The table lists over 130,000 clones, 65% to 90% of them singletons. This clonotype was sampled from a man aged 45-60 years with acute or convalescent COVID-19. The chain combines TRBV5-4 with TRBJ1-6; the D gene is possibly TRBD1 (5 bases). Sequenced: peripheral blood. The CDR3 sequence is CASSLVQGNSYNSPLHF. The CDR3 nucleotides read TGTGCCAGCAGCTTGGTGCAGGGCAACTCCTATAATTCACCCCTCCACTTT.